This TCR beta chain was identified during a study of cytomegalovirus exposure and HLA in healthy donors. The study ran its PCR with 60 Vbeta and 13 Jbeta primers. Sequencing was performed with immunoSEQ multiplex PCR; in TCRdb, only in-frame clones are kept and a portion is missing. The sample includes under 110,000 clones, 60% to 85% seen only once; the top ten take 8% to 13%. Study observations and caveats: Immune exposure information comprised only CMV serostatus. In a later analysis, donors in an Asian-associated ancestry cluster reportedly had fewer N-insertions in productive TCRs than the cohort mean. It has been reported that TCR beta sequences accurately predicted the HLA-A and HLA-B alleles of most subjects.

The CDR3 has 15 residues. V shed 3 bases and J 3 bases; nucleotides not matched to a gene: 2. Germline V CDR1 and CDR2: MDHEN, SYDVKM. Of note for this clone: Its target is not known.

The clonotype was recovered from a man aged 45-65 years in good health and CMV-seronegative. The genes are TRBV28 and TRBJ2-1; TRBD2 aligns across 10 bases. The sequenced material came from PBMCs. The CDR3 sequence: CASSLWTSGYNEQFF. The CDR3, as DNA: TGTGCCAGCAGTTTGTGGACTAGCGGCTACAATGAGCAGTTCTTC.